This T cell receptor beta chain appears in the sequencing data of a study of blood T cell repertoires in COVID-19. In the study overall: Acute and convalescent COVID-19 samples came from the United States, Italy and Spain.

The V gene's germline CDR1 is SNHLY and CDR2 FYNNEI. V gave up 5 bases and J gave up 4 bases, with 9 bases separating them. The CDR3 is 13 residues long. Original data processing: Amplification of reference gene primers provided the estimated nucleated cell counts. Only in-frame clones appear in the TCRdb table, and some are missing; sequencing was by immunoSEQ multiplex PCR. Clonal size and the V and J genes are those of that table, whereas D and trimming came from the DNA. The table has approximately 30,000 clones, around 91% seen once. What was sequenced was peripheral blood. This clonotype was sampled from a man between 65 and 85 years old with active or convalescent COVID-19. This chain connects TRBV2 to TRBJ2-1; D is ambiguous. The CDR3 protein is CASSNSRYNEQFF. DNA of the CDR3: TGTGCCAGCAGTAATAGCCGTTACAATGAGCAGTTCTTC.